These 8 T cell receptor beta chains were all obtained from the same sample, sequenced in a study of T cell repertoires in cytomegalovirus infection. Each CDR3 protein gets one entry after TCRdb re-called the reads with MiXCR. The top ten clones hold 35% to 50% of a sample with over 95,000 distinct CDR3 sequences, 30% of them seen once. No antigen has been identified for these receptors. Source: CD8+ T cells from cultured PBMCs, taken from culture after CMV antigen stimulation. These receptors were obtained from a human donor in good health (CMV status not recorded). Some clones in this sample may be carry-over from other donors' samples.

The J gene is TRBJ1-5, the V gene TRBV4-1, with D possibly being TRBD1 (6 bases). The CDR3 is made up of 15 amino acids. The V gene lost 1 base and the J gene lost 5 bases, with 12 bases spanning the gap. Germline V gene lookup returns CDR1 MGHRA and CDR2 YSYEKL. The CDR3 reads CASSQGLTGYQPQHF. The CDR3 DNA reads TGCGCCAGCAGCCAAGGTCTTACAGGGTATCAGCCCCAGCATTTT.

This chain links TRBV28 with TRBJ1-5; TRBD1 matches at 7 bases. CDR1 is MDHEN, CDR2 SYDVKM, per germline. CDR3 length equals 16 residues. V was pared by 6 bases and J by 0 bases, with 8 bases of the junction left unmatched. CDR3 DNA sequence: TGTGCCAGCAGATTCGGGACAGACTATAGCAATCAGCCCCAGCATTTT. This encodes CASRFGTDYSNQPQHF.

The V gene is TRBV6-5, the J gene TRBJ1-1; tentative D call: TRBD1 (6 bases). This CDR3 is built from 16 residues. The germline CDR1 and CDR2 sequences are MNHEY and SVGAGI. Trimming took off 2 bases at V and 1 base at J, with 14 bases between the two ends. The CDR3 protein is CASSYRPGATNTEAFF. The CDR3 bases are TGTGCCAGCAGTTACCGCCCGGGGGCGACGAACACTGAAGCTTTCTTT.

This chain links TRBV5-1 with TRBJ1-2; the match to TRBD1 covers 11 bases. Germline V gives CDR1 SGHRS, CDR2 YFSETQ. The trim removed 2 bases at V and 4 bases at J, leaving 7 bases unmatched. The CDR3 has 16 amino acids. CDR3 nucleotides: TGCGCCAGCAGCTTTGGACAGGGGGCGCCAGGCTATGGCTACACCTTC. It yields the protein CASSFGQGAPGYGYTF.

This clonotype was observed a handful of times. The genes are TRBV7-6 and TRBJ2-3; a weak D match, TRBD2 (6 bases). The V and J ends lost 1 base and 1 base respectively, with 9 bases between them. The length of the CDR3 is 15 residues. The germline CDR1 and CDR2 sequences are SGHVS and FNYEAQ. The CDR3 spells CASSLGIAGTDTQYF. CDR3 sequence (DNA): TGTGCCAGCAGCTTAGGTATAGCGGGCACAGATACGCAGTATTTT.

The rearrangement uses TRBV2 and TRBJ2-1; D remains ambiguous. The V and J ends lost 8 bases and 16 bases respectively, with 21 bases between them. Germline assignment: CDR1 SNHLY and CDR2 FYNNEI. The CDR3 length is 12 residues. This CDR3 reads CASLGQVGFYFF. CDR3 sequence (DNA): TGTGCCAGCCTCGGGCAGGTCGGATTCTACTTCTTC.

This clonotype was detected only a few times. The rearrangement uses TRBV27 and TRBJ1-2, with 7 bases lining up with TRBD1. This CDR3 contains 15 residues. The trim removed 7 bases at V and 5 bases at J, leaving 13 bases unmatched. Germline V lookup: CDR1 MNHEY, CDR2 SMNVEV (reference sequence). The CDR3 DNA reads TGTGCCAGCACCCCGTATAGGGGACAGCCTTATGGCTACACCTTC. This encodes CASTPYRGQPYGYTF.

This rearrangement joins TRBV19 to TRBJ1-5; 7 nucleotides line up with TRBD1. With 3 bases clipped from V and 0 bases from J, the junction kept 5 bases outside the gene matches. This CDR3 is 16 amino acids long. CDR1 LNHDA and CDR2 SQIVND come from the germline V gene (reference sequence). The CDR3 DNA reads TGTGCCAGTAGTATCGAGGGGGCATATAGCAATCAGCCCCAGCATTTT. As protein: CASSIEGAYSNQPQHF.